This T cell receptor beta chain stems from a study of blood T cell repertoires in COVID-19 (dated by TCRdb to 2020 to 2022). Regarding the complete study: Samples covering the acute and convalescent phases of COVID-19 were provided by collaborators in the United States, Italy and Spain. The prospective study material was composed of cDNA or gDNA derived from T cells, B-cell-depleted T cells, or PBMCs. The dataset comprised deeply sampled blood TCRbeta repertoires from subjects exposed to, actively infected with, or recovered from COVID-19. The repertoires were made available in a free public database intended to serve as a resource for research on the immune response to SARS-CoV-2. Samples were obtained from the ongoing ImmuneRACE study (first 160 participants) and from 1,254 subjects provided by 6 global collaborators. Nearly every sample came with metadata listing a de-identified subject ID, COVID-19 status, age in years and sex. Where available, HLA class I and class II types were obtained from metadata supplied by the sample provider rather than from assay-based typing.

Here V drops 4 bases and J drops 8 bases, and the junction holds 10 bases not matched to any gene. The CDR3, cysteine through phenylalanine, is 14 amino acids long. Only CDR3 DNA remains: 42 bases, in frame from the first base. CDR1 and CDR2 are read off the germline V gene as SGHVS and FNYEAQ. TCRbeta CDR3 regions were amplified from genomic DNA by means of the immunoSEQ Assay, a bias-controlled multiplex PCR. Per the source publication's procedure: Within the assay, amplification of reference gene primers was used to estimate how many nucleated cells each sample contained. To quantify the absolute abundance of each unique TCRbeta CDR3 rearrangement, sequence reads were collapsed and filtered. Productive Simpson clonality was computed per sample as the square root of Simpson's diversity index over productive rearrangements. TCRdb took this table from immuneACCESS and kept in-frame rearrangements with V and J called. Such tables lack part of the clones; where checked against another copy, unresolved V genes explain under half of the gap, and the rest is unexplained. The DNA gave D and trimming, while V, J and clone size come from that table. The table for this sample lists about 90,000 clones; roughly 90% of them were counted only once. The ten largest account for 3% to 4% of the sample.

The paper's findings and limits, for the study overall: How much clinical and demographic metadata was included differed by source and by participant, and the metadata was provided uncurated.

Collaborating institutions collected whole blood in K2EDTA tubes following their own protocols. Collaborator samples were shipped for TCRbeta analysis as frozen whole blood, isolated PBMCs, or DNA extracted from either sample type. Regarding this clone: The specificity of this receptor is unknown. Within one base of it there is no much larger clone, and no base qualities were kept.

The chain uses TRBV7-6 and TRBJ1-2, with 7 bases matching TRBD1. The material sequenced was peripheral blood. The receptor's source is a woman aged 70 to 79 with acute or convalescent COVID-19. Here is the DNA: TGTGCCAGCAGCTCTACAGGGGTGGGAAAAGGCTACACCTTC. Its protein is CASSSTGVGKGYTF.